Listed below are T cell receptor beta chains from one sample, sequenced in a study of blood T cells in healthy people across ages. From the 5' RACE reads, TCRdb called clonotypes with MiXCR, one entry per CDR3 protein. The profile covers about 640,000 distinct CDR3 sequences, with under 70% appearing a single time and approximately 40% taken by the ten largest. Sequencing used blood. These receptors were collected from a man between 60 and 70 years old in good health. Each CDR3 is given with its conserved first and last residue. A D gene is named only where the DNA matches it firmly. Clone size appears in some rows only: once, few, many, or a class for an expanded clone.

TRBV12-3/TRBV12-4	many	TRBJ2-5	-	TGTGCCAGCAGTCAACGGACAAGCTACCAAGAGACCCAGTACTTC	CASSQRTSYQETQYF
TRBV27	-	TRBJ1-4	-	TGTGCCAGCAGGGGGTCCCGATTGGAAAAACTGTTTTTT	CASRGSRLEKLFF
TRBV7-2	once	TRBJ2-1	-	TGTGCCAGCAGGTACAGGGAGCAAGGCGAGCAGTTCTTC	CASRYREQGEQFF
TRBV7-7	-	TRBJ2-3	TRBD2	TGTGCTAGCAGCCAGGGACTAGCGATCACAGATACGCAGTATTTT	CASSQGLAITDTQYF
TRBV5-1	few	TRBJ2-7	-	TGCGCCAGCAGCTTGGCTGCTGGCTACGAGCAGTACTTC	CASSLAAGYEQYF
TRBV2	-	TRBJ2-7	TRBD1	TGTGCCAGCAGTGTAGAGGGGGCTTCCTACGAGCAGTACTTC	CASSVEGASYEQYF
TRBV7-9	-	TRBJ1-1	-	TGTGCCAGCAAGAGCCGAGGGGTGGGCACTGAAGCTTTCTTT	CASKSRGVGTEAFF
TRBV4-1	once	TRBJ1-5	TRBD1	TGCGCCAGCAGCCAAGACCGCAGGGGGTCTCAGCCCCAGCATTTT	CASSQDRRGSQPQHF
TRBV5-5	-	TRBJ1-2	-	TGTGCCAGCAGCACAAATGGGATGTATGGCTACACCTTC	CASSTNGMYGYTF
TRBV2	-	TRBJ1-2	-	TGTGCCAGCATATCCCCTTTCATGGGGGGAGACTATGGCTACACCTTC	CASISPFMGGDYGYTF
TRBV2	-	TRBJ2-1	TRBD1	TGTGCCAGCAGAGGGACAGGGAGGACGAATGAGCAGTTCTTC	CASRGTGRTNEQFF
TRBV5-1	-	TRBJ1-1	TRBD1	TGCGCCAGCAGCTTTTACGGATTCCCGGGACAGATGAACACTGAAGCTTTCTTT	CASSFYGFPGQMNTEAFF
TRBV6-5	few	TRBJ1-2	-	TGTGCCAGCATACCCTCGGGGGGCATATTTGGCTACACCTTC	CASIPSGGIFGYTF
TRBV4-1	-	TRBJ2-5	TRBD2	TGCGCCAGCAGCCAAAGGGAGGGGTATCGACAAGAGACCCAGTACTTC	CASSQREGYRQETQYF
TRBV20-1	few	TRBJ1-6	-	TGCAGTGCTAACTCCTATAATTCACCCCTCCACTTT	CSANSYNSPLHF
TRBV5-1	-	TRBJ2-1	TRBD1	TGCGCCAGCAAGGTGGGGACAGGGGGCAATGAGCAGTTCTTC	CASKVGTGGNEQFF
TRBV7-2	-	TRBJ1-2	-	TGTGCCAGCAGCTTAACTAGAGGGTACGGGGGGACTGGCTACACCTTC	CASSLTRGYGGTGYTF
TRBV7-2	-	TRBJ2-1	TRBD2	TGTGCCAGCAGCGGGAGGACTAGCGGGGGGGAGAGCTCCTACAATGAGCAGTTCTTC	CASSGRTSGGESSYNEQFF
TRBV5-1	-	TRBJ1-6	-	TGCGCCAGCAGCTTGCAGGGACAATATAATTCACCCCTCCACTTT	CASSLQGQYNSPLHF
TRBV3-1	few	TRBJ1-1	-	TGTGCCAGCAGCGCGGGTAAGGCAAAAGCTTTCTTT	CASSAGKAKAFF
TRBV6-1	many	TRBJ2-5	TRBD1	TGTGCCAGCAGGACAGGGGGCGGCGAGACCCAGTACTTC	CASRTGGGETQYF
TRBV11-2	-	TRBJ2-7	TRBD1	TGTGCCAGCAGCGCAGGGACAGTCTACGAGCAGTACTTC	CASSAGTVYEQYF
TRBV27	-	TRBJ1-2	-	TGTGCCAGCAGACTACAAGGGGACTATGGCTACACCTTC	CASRLQGDYGYTF
TRBV20-1	-	TRBJ2-7	-	TGCAGTGCTAGAACGACCGGGACACCTTCCTACGAGCAGTACTTC	CSARTTGTPSYEQYF
TRBV29-1	-	TRBJ2-5	-	TGCAGCGTTGAATGGGCTACCAAATTACAAGAGACCCAGTACTTC	CSVEWATKLQETQYF
TRBV10-3	-	TRBJ1-1	TRBD1	TGTGCCATCAGTCGGGACAGCGGACTGAACACTGAAGCTTTCTTT	CAISRDSGLNTEAFF
TRBV7-9	-	TRBJ1-1	-	TGTGCCAGCAGCTTACAACAGGAAGAAGCTTTCTTT	CASSLQQEEAFF
TRBV27	few	TRBJ1-6	-	TGTGCCAGCAGCACCGGTGGTTGGGCTAATTCACCCCTCCACTTT	CASSTGGWANSPLHF
TRBV6-1	-	TRBJ2-1	-	TGTGCCAGCTGGGTGGTGGCCTACAATGAGCAGTTCTTC	CASWVVAYNEQFF
TRBV7-9	-	TRBJ1-1	-	TGTGCCAGCAGCCCGGACGGAAGGATGAACACTGAAGCTTTCTTT	CASSPDGRMNTEAFF
TRBV29-1	-	TRBJ1-2	-	TGCAGCGTCATCGGGCAGACCTATGGCTACACCTTC	CSVIGQTYGYTF
TRBV7-9	-	TRBJ1-2	-	TGTGCCAGCAGCTTAGCGGCCACAGTGCATGGCTACACCTTC	CASSLAATVHGYTF
TRBV5-1	once	TRBJ2-3	TRBD2	TGCGCCAGCAGCTTGGAAGCGGGGGTCTTTGGAGATACGCAGTATTTT	CASSLEAGVFGDTQYF
TRBV7-2	few	TRBJ2-5	TRBD2	TGTGCCAGCAGCTTAATGGGGGGGACGGAAGAGACCCAGTACTTC	CASSLMGGTEETQYF
TRBV2	-	TRBJ2-2	-	TGTGCCAGCGACAGAGACGCGAACACCGGGGAGCTGTTTTTT	CASDRDANTGELFF
TRBV10-3	-	TRBJ2-2	-	TGTGCCATCAGGGCAGTGGGGGGCCTGGACACCGGGGAGCTGTTTTTT	CAIRAVGGLDTGELFF
TRBV2	-	TRBJ1-2	-	TGTGCCAGCAGTGAAGTAGTCGGGTTCGGCTACACCTTC	CASSEVVGFGYTF
TRBV14	few	TRBJ2-7	TRBD1	TGTGCCAGCAGCCAAACGGACAGGAGCTCCTACGAGCAGTACTTC	CASSQTDRSSYEQYF